The sequence of this T cell receptor beta chain was determined in a study of blood T cell repertoires in COVID-19. Some clones are missing from TCRdb's copy, which holds only in-frame ones; the method was immunoSEQ multiplex PCR. The sample lists around 37,000 clones; around 87% were seen once. The CDR3 has 14 residues. Trimming took off 1 base at V and 3 bases at J, with 13 bases between the two ends. Germline CDR1 reads GTSNPN; CDR2 reads SVGIG (reference sequence). The J gene is TRBJ2-7, the V gene TRBV30; D is possibly TRBD2 (6 bases). The receptor was derived from a man aged 45 to 65 with active or convalescent COVID-19. Sequencing used peripheral blood. The CDR3 sequence is CAWSARRVFYEQYF. In nucleotides, the CDR3 is TGTGCCTGGAGTGCACGGAGGGTTTTCTACGAGCAGTACTTC.